These 21 T cell receptor beta chains came from one sample sequenced in a study of cytomegalovirus exposure and HLA in healthy donors. The PCR was carried out with 60 Vbeta primers and 13 Jbeta primers. Some clones are missing from TCRdb's copy, which holds only in-frame ones; the method was immunoSEQ multiplex PCR. The sample shows about 89,000 clones, around 80% of them seen only once. The sequenced material came from PBMCs. All receptors come from a man aged 25-45 years in good health and CMV-seronegative.

The chain joins TRBV19 to TRBJ2-7; D remains ambiguous. Germline CDR1 and CDR2: LNHDA and SQIVND (reference sequence). This CDR3 comprises 13 residues. Trimming took off 0 bases at V and 4 bases at J, with 7 bases between the two ends. In DNA form, the CDR3 reads TGTGCCAGTAGTATAGATCCGGGTTACGAGCAGTACTTC. Residues: CASSIDPGYEQYF.

This sequence joins TRBV5-4 and TRBJ1-4; no clear D. The CDR3 is 14 amino acids. From germline, CDR1 is SGHNT and CDR2 YYREEE (reference sequence). Trimming removed 4 bases from V and 8 bases from J, with 15 bases in between. CDR3 coding DNA: TGTGCCAGCAGCCCAGACACAAGCAAGGAAAAACTGTTTTTT. It is translated as CASSPDTSKEKLFF.

This rearrangement joins TRBV7-9 to TRBJ2-2; D remains ambiguous. CDR1 is SEHNR, CDR2 FQNEAQ, per germline (reference sequence). This CDR3 contains 14 residues. With 2 bases removed from V and 1 base from J, the gap between germline ends came to 5 bases. The CDR3 sequence is CASSLPRNTGELFF. Here the CDR3 DNA reads TGTGCCAGCAGCTTACCCAGGAACACCGGGGAGCTGTTTTTT.

The chain uses TRBV21-1 and TRBJ2-2; the table's D call of TRBD2 was not tested on the DNA. TRBV21-1 is a listed pseudogene. This CDR3 comprises 18 residues. CDR3 in amino acids: CASSTNKLAGGPTGELFF. The CDR3 DNA follows: TGTGCCAGCAGCACCAACAAACTAGCGGGGGGCCCAACAGGGGAGCTGTTTTTT.

The gene calls are TRBV29-1 and TRBJ2-1; TRBD1 matches 8 bases. The CDR3 runs to 18 residues. Germline values: CDR1 SQVTM, CDR2 ANQGSEA. V dropped 7 bases and J dropped 0; count of bases not matched to a gene: 17. This CDR3 reads CSAQPLPGTGGSYNEQFF. CDR3 in DNA: TGCAGCGCTCAACCTCTTCCCGGGACAGGCGGCTCCTACAATGAGCAGTTCTTC.

V usage is TRBV5-1 and J usage is TRBJ2-3; TRBD1 might be the D (6 bases). Trimming shortened V by 7 bases and J by 4 bases, and 16 bases separated the two germline ends. Germline V gene sequence: CDR1 SGHRS, CDR2 YFSETQ. The length of the CDR3 is 14 residues. The CDR3 reads CASRTGNPPDTQYF. In DNA, the CDR3 is TGCGCCAGCCGCACAGGGAACCCGCCAGATACGCAGTATTTT.

The chain uses TRBV28 and TRBJ1-5; possible D gene TRBD1, 5 bases. CDR1 and CDR2 from the germline V gene are MDHEN and SYDVKM. The CDR3 spans 15 residues. Trimming took off 10 bases at V and 1 base at J, with 17 bases between the two ends. The CDR3 nucleotides read TGTGCCACCCTGGGGGGAGGGGCCAGCAATCAGCCCCAGCATTTT. As protein: CATLGGGASNQPQHF.

The rearrangement links TRBV7-9 to TRBJ2-1; 8 positions match TRBD1. The ends lost 2 bases at V and 2 bases at J; junction bases unmatched: 5. Germline lookup yields CDR1 SEHNR and CDR2 FQNEAQ (reference sequence). The CDR3 loop spans 16 amino acids. For the CDR3, the DNA is TGTGCCAGCAGCTTACTCGGACAGGGAACCTACAATGAGCAGTTCTTC. This codes for CASSLLGQGTYNEQFF.

The chain employs TRBV6-1 and TRBJ1-1; maybe TRBD1 (6 bases). The CDR3 spans 15 residues. The germline gives CDR1 MNHNS, CDR2 SASEGT. V gave up 3 bases and J gave up 7 bases, with 18 bases separating them. This chain's CDR3 is CASSDPPTGTLEAFF. CDR3 DNA sequence: TGTGCCAGCAGTGATCCCCCGACAGGAACACTTGAAGCTTTCTTT.

The chain employs TRBV7-9 and TRBJ2-3, with 9 bases identical to TRBD2. The germline V gene has CDR1 SEHNR and CDR2 FQNEAQ (reference sequence). V lost 8 bases, J lost 7 bases, and 13 bases stayed unmatched. The CDR3 length is 15 residues. Here the CDR3 reads CASGTTSGQGNTQYF. In DNA, the CDR3 is TGTGCCAGCGGAACGACTAGCGGTCAAGGCAATACGCAGTATTTT.

This chain links TRBV7-2 with TRBJ2-7; 8 positions match TRBD2. CDR1 is SGHTA and CDR2 is FQGNSA in the germline V gene. This CDR3 region has 15 residues. V dropped 4 bases and J dropped 3; count of bases not matched to a gene: 8. The CDR3, as DNA: TGTGCCAGCAGCTATCTCAGCGGGGGTTACTACGAGCAGTACTTC. Protein product: CASSYLSGGYYEQYF.

The chain employs TRBV7-8 and TRBJ1-1; no definite D call. Per germline, CDR1 SGHVS and CDR2 FQNEAQ. This CDR3 has 13 residues. Trimming took off 0 bases at V and 4 bases at J, with 6 bases between the two ends. The CDR3 here is CASSLAWATEAFF. In nucleotides, the CDR3 is TGTGCCAGCAGCTTAGCGTGGGCCACTGAAGCTTTCTTT.

There are a few counts of this clone. The CDR3 here is CASSLGQGNEKLFF. CDR3 DNA sequence: TGTGCCAGCAGCTTGGGACAGGGGAATGAAAAACTGTTTTTT. The chain uses TRBV7-9 and TRBJ1-4, with 10 bases that match TRBD1. The ends lost 3 bases at V and 5 bases at J; junction bases unmatched: 0. The CDR3 covers 14 residues. Germline CDR1 and CDR2: SEHNR and FQNEAQ (reference sequence).

The J gene is TRBJ2-1, the V gene TRBV30; 11 bases line up with TRBD2. CDR1 is GTSNPN, CDR2 SVGIG, per germline (reference sequence). Unmatched junction bases numbered 6, after V lost 0 bases and J lost 8 bases. The CDR3 runs 15 residues. CDR3 sequence reads: CAWSVFSGGADEQFF. The CDR3 DNA is TGTGCCTGGAGTGTATTTAGCGGGGGGGCCGATGAGCAGTTCTTC.

This chain uses TRBV7-3 with TRBJ2-6; 7 positions match TRBD1. The CDR3 consists of 18 residues. Looked up from germline, CDR1 is SGHTA and CDR2 is FQGTGA. The V segment lost 4 bases and the J segment 0 bases; nucleotides outside the gene matches: 9. CDR3 sequence reads: CASSSTGASDSGANVLTF. CDR3 sequence (DNA): TGTGCCAGCAGCTCAACAGGGGCCTCTGACTCTGGGGCCAACGTCCTGACTTTC.

The CDR3 sequence is CASSQSEQGPGELFF. CDR3 nucleotides: TGTGCCAGCTCCCAGTCCGAACAGGGGCCCGGGGAGCTGTTTTTT. V and J are TRBV18 and TRBJ2-2; 7 bases fit TRBD1. Germline lookup yields CDR1 KGHSH and CDR2 LQKENI. J gave up 6 bases and V 6 bases, and 10 bases lay outside the gene matches. The CDR3 is 15 amino acids. Full variable domain (remainder filled in from reference TRBV18 and TRBJ2-2): NAGVMQNPRHLVRRRGQEARLRCSPMKGHSHVYWYRQLPEEGLKFMVYLQKENIIDESGMPKERFSAEFPKEGPSILRIQQVVRGDSAAYFCASSQSEQGPGELFFGEGSRLTVL.

This clone has more than one count but fewer than ten. V is TRBV7-9 and J is TRBJ1-2; D is possibly TRBD1 (6 bases). Trimming shortened V by 4 bases and J by 7 bases, and 16 bases separated the two germline ends. This CDR3 is 14 amino acids long. The V gene's germline CDR1 is SEHNR and CDR2 FQNEAQ (reference sequence). DNA of the CDR3: TGTGCCAGCAGCTACGGACAGTTGGGCGGTGGCTACACCTTC. It yields the protein CASSYGQLGGGYTF.

The rearrangement links TRBV28 to TRBJ2-7; no definite D call. The CDR3 consists of 15 residues. The germline V and J ends were trimmed by 5 bases and 5 bases, with 19 bases remaining between them. Looked up from germline, CDR1 is MDHEN and CDR2 is SYDVKM. CDR3 bases: TGTGCCAGCAGTCCCGGTAGCCTGGTCGTCCACGAGCAGTACTTC. Protein: CASSPGSLVVHEQYF.

This clone has a single count. The genes are TRBV18 and TRBJ2-5; D unclear. V was clipped by 1 base and J by 3 bases, with 9 bases between them. Germline CDR1 reads KGHSH; CDR2 reads LQKENI. The CDR3 has 14 amino acids. The CDR3 nucleotides are TGTGCCAGCTCACCACGGTCTCGGGAAGAGACCCAGTACTTC. It specifies CASSPRSREETQYF.

The chain has TRBV6-5 and TRBJ2-6, with D possibly TRBD2 on 6 matching bases. V lost 6 bases and J 2 bases, leaving 8 bases between the germline ends. This CDR3 comprises 14 residues. Germline loops: CDR1 MNHEY, CDR2 SVGAGI. In DNA, the CDR3 is TGTGCCAGCAGGCGGGACCCTGGGGCCAACGTCCTGACTTTC. This sequence encodes CASRRDPGANVLTF.

The V call is TRBV5-1, the J call TRBJ2-2; TRBD2 agrees at 9 bases. Germline lookup yields CDR1 SGHRS and CDR2 YFSETQ. The CDR3 runs 16 residues. Trimming removed 6 bases from V and 3 bases from J; junction bases left unmatched: 9. CDR3 in DNA: TGCGCCAGCAACCTTAACGTAGCGGGGGACACCGGGGAGCTGTTTTTT. This encodes CASNLNVAGDTGELFF.